A selection of T cell receptor beta chains follows, all from one sample in a study of T-cell memory formation after mild COVID-19. TCRdb itself ran the 5' RACE reads through MiXCR, one entry per CDR3 protein. The sample includes hundreds of thousands of distinct CDR3 sequences, about 20% seen only once; the top ten take more than 10%. The sample consisted of PBMCs or a T cell subset sorted from them (not recorded which). The receptors were gathered from an adult woman who had mild COVID-19 (a few samples of this study predate the infection). Cell type and time point are not known. Each CDR3 is given with its conserved first and last residue.

CDR3aa,v_gene,j_gene
CSVPTGGPETQYF,TRBV29-1,TRBJ2-5
CASSLSSGTSYEAFF,TRBV5-5,TRBJ1-1
CSARDRKGDYEQYF,TRBV20-1,TRBJ2-7
CAAQRLLGDTQYF,TRBV7-2,TRBJ2-3
CSATTGTGNTEAFF,TRBV29-1,TRBJ1-1
CASSPQAPNTEAFF,TRBV7-9,TRBJ1-1
CASSTGQGSVGELFF,TRBV5-1,TRBJ2-2
CASRGGPMNTEAFF,TRBV5-1,TRBJ1-1
CSARESRAAGTQYF,TRBV20-1,TRBJ2-3
CASRTSGSLYEQYF,TRBV27,TRBJ2-7
CASSLGGSWELFF,TRBV7-8,TRBJ2-2
CASSLMENTEAFF,TRBV12-3/TRBV12-4,TRBJ1-1
CASSLQTGAYTEAFF,TRBV5-1,TRBJ1-1